Listed below are T cell receptor beta chains from one sample, sequenced in a study of blood T cell repertoires in COVID-19. Only in-frame clones appear in the TCRdb table, and some are missing; sequencing was by immunoSEQ multiplex PCR. The table includes about 160,000 clones, 90% to 95% detected once. The sequenced sample consisted of peripheral blood. The receptors derive from a woman between 50 and 59 years old with acute or convalescent COVID-19. Both conserved end residues are part of each CDR3. A D gene is named only where the DNA matches it firmly. Size tells how often a clone was seen (once, few, many) or the class of an expanded clone, and some rows leave it out.

v_call	cdr3_length	d_call	j_call	clone_size	cdr3_aa
TRBV11-3	13	-	TRBJ2-7	-	CASSLDSHYEQYF
TRBV6-1	17	TRBD1	TRBJ1-3	-	CASSEGDRLPGGNTIYF
TRBV3-1/TRBV3-2	15	-	TRBJ1-3	-	CASGEGEESGNTIYF
TRBV24-1	14	-	TRBJ2-2	-	CATSDFRVTGELFF
TRBV21-1	15	-	TRBJ1-1	-	CASSLTGALNTEAFF
TRBV7-8	14	TRBD1	TRBJ2-7	-	CASSSGTGSYEQYF
TRBV28	15	TRBD1	TRBJ1-1	-	CASLEGQGAPTEAFF
TRBV10-2	15	TRBD1	TRBJ2-7	-	CASSEVRTGVYEQYF
TRBV10-2	15	-	TRBJ1-4	-	CASRGLGATNEKLFF
TRBV3-1/TRBV3-2	16	TRBD1	TRBJ1-1	-	CASSLGTGSMNTEAFF
TRBV4-1	15	-	TRBJ1-6	-	CASSQEGAVNSPLHF
TRBV30	13	-	TRBJ1-2	-	CAWSFGLNYGYTF
TRBV7-2	13	-	TRBJ1-2	-	CASSLAPIGGYTF
TRBV9	15	TRBD1	TRBJ2-1	-	CASSVGTGGGNEQFF
TRBV7-7	16	TRBD2	TRBJ2-1	-	CASSLVLASGYNEQFF
TRBV28	16	TRBD1	TRBJ1-2	-	CASSYGTALANYGYTF
TRBV27	13	-	TRBJ1-4	-	CASRTRGNEKLFF
TRBV5-6	14	-	TRBJ2-7	-	CASSWKDSPYEQYF
TRBV4-1	15	TRBD1	TRBJ1-2	-	CASSQETGGGRGYTF
TRBV28	13	-	TRBJ1-2	-	CASSLGPEYGYTF
TRBV13	16	TRBD1	TRBJ1-3	-	CASSPAEGANGNTIYF
TRBV2	14	-	TRBJ1-2	-	CASSELFRADGYTF
TRBV12-3/TRBV12-4	12	-	TRBJ2-7	-	CASSPGTTLITF
TRBV7-9	15	TRBD2	TRBJ2-1	-	CASSLRLAGVDEQFF
TRBV20-1	11	-	TRBJ2-7	-	CSASEDYEQYF
TRBV5-1	15	-	TRBJ2-5	once	CASSLRGGFRETQYF
TRBV19	15	-	TRBJ1-2	-	CASRMVRGGIEGYTF
TRBV7-9	14	-	TRBJ1-4	-	CASSFQGLGEKLFF
TRBV30	13	-	TRBJ1-2	-	CAWSLTRESGYTF
TRBV3-1/TRBV3-2	13	-	TRBJ1-2	-	CASSPDLNYGYTF
TRBV11-3	13	-	TRBJ1-3	-	CASSSPGGDTIYF
TRBV28	14	-	TRBJ1-5	once	CASGRRGVNQPQHF
TRBV6-1	16	TRBD1	TRBJ1-5	-	CASSVPTGGVNQPQHF
TRBV5-5	12	-	TRBJ1-2	-	CASSSQKRGYTF
TRBV7-8	14	TRBD1	TRBJ2-7	-	CASSLIQGAFEQYF
TRBV28	14	-	TRBJ1-5	-	CASSQYRGNQPQHF
TRBV7-8	19	TRBD2	TRBJ2-7	-	CASSTLKPGHSSGEYEQYF